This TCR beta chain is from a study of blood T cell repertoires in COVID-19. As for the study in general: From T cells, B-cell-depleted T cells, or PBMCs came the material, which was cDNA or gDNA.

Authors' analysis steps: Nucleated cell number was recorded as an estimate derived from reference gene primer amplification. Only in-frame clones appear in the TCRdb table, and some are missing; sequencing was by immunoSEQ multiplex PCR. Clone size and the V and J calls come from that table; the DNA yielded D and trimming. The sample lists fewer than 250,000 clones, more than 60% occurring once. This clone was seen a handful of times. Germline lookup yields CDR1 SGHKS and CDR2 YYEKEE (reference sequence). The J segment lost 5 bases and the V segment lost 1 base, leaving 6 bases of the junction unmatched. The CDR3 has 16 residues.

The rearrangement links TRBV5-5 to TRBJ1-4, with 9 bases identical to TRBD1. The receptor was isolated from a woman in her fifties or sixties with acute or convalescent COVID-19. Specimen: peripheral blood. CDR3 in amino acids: CASSLPGTGNNEKLFF. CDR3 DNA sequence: TGTGCCAGCAGCTTGCCCGGGACAGGGAACAATGAAAAACTGTTTTTT.